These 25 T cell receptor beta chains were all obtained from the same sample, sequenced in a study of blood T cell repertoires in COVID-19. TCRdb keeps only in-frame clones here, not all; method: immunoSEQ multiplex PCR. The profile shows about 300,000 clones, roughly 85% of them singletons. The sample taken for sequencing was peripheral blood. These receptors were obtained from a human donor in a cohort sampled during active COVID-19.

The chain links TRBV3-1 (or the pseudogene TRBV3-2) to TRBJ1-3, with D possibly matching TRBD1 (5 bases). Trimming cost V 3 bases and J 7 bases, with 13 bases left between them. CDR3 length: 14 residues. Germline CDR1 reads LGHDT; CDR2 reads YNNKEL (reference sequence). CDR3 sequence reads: CASSHPGAGNTIYF. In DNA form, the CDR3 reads TGTGCCAGCAGCCACCCCGGGGCGGGGAACACCATATATTTT.

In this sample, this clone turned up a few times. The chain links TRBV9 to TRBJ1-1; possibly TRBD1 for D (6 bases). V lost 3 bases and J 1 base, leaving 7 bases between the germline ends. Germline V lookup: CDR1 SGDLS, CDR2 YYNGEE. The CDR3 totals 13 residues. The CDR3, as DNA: TGTGCCAGCAGCGCGGGACAGAACACTGAAGCTTTCTTT. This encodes CASSAGQNTEAFF.

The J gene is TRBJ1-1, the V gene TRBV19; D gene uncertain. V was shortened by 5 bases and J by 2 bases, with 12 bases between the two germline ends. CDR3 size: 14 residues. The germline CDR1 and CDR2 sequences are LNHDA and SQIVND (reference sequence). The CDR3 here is CASSRSAVNTEAFF. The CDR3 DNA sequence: TGTGCCAGTAGTCGGAGTGCAGTTAACACTGAAGCTTTCTTT. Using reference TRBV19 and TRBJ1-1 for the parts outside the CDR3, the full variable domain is DGGITQSPKYLFRKEGQNVTLSCEQNLNHDAMYWYRQDPGQGLRLIYYSQIVNDFQKGDIAEGYSVSREKKESFPLTVTSAQKNPTAFYLCASSRSAVNTEAFFGQGTRLTVV.

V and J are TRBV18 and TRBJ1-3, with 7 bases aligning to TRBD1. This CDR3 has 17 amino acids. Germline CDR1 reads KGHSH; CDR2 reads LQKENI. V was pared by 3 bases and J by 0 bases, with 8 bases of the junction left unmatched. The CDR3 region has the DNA TGTGCCAGCTCACCGACGACAGGGACGCACTCTGGAAACACCATATATTTT. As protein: CASSPTTGTHSGNTIYF.

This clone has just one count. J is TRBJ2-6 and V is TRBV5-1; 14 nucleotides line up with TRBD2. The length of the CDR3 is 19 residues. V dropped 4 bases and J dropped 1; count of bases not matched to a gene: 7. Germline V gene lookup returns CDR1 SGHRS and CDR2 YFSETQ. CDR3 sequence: CASSHGLAGGGSGANVLTF. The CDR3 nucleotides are TGCGCCAGCAGCCACGGACTAGCGGGAGGAGGGTCTGGGGCCAACGTCCTGACTTTC.

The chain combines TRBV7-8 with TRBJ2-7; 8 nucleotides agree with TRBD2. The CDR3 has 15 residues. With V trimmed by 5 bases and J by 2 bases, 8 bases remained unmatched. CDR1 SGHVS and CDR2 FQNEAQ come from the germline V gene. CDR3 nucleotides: TGTGCCAGCAGCCCTCGCACTAGCGGACCCTACGAGCAGTACTTC. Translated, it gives CASSPRTSGPYEQYF.

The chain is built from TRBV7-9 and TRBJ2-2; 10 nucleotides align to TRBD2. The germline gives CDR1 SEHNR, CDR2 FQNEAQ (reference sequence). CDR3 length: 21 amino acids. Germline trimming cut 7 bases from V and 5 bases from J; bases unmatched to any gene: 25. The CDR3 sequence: CASTFGQADLAGGPSTGELFF. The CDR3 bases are TGTGCCAGCACCTTTGGACAGGCTGATTTAGCGGGAGGCCCCTCGACCGGGGAGCTGTTTTTT.

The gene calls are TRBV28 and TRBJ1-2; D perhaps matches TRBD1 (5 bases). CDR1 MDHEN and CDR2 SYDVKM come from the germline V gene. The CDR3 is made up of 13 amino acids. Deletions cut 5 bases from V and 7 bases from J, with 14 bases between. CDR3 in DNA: TGTGCCAGCAGTCAACAGGTCCTCGGTGGCTACACCTTC. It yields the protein CASSQQVLGGYTF.

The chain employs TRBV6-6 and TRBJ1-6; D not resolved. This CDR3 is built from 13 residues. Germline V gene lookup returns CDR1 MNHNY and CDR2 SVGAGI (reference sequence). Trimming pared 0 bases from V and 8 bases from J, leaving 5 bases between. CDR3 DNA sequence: TGTGCCAGCAGTTACTCGACTGATTCACCCCTCCACTTT. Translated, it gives CASSYSTDSPLHF.

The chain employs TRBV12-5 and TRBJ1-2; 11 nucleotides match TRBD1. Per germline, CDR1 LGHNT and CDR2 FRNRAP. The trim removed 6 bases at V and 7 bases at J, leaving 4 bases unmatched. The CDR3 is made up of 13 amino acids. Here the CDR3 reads CASGPGQGGGYTF. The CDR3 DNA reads TGTGCTAGTGGCCCGGGACAGGGGGGTGGCTACACCTTC. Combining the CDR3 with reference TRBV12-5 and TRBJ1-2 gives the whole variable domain DARVTQTPRHKVTEMGQEVTMRCQPILGHNTVFWYRQTMMQGLELLAYFRNRAPLDDSGMPKDRFSAEMPDATLATLKIQPSEPRDSAVYFCASGPGQGGGYTFGSGTRLTVV.

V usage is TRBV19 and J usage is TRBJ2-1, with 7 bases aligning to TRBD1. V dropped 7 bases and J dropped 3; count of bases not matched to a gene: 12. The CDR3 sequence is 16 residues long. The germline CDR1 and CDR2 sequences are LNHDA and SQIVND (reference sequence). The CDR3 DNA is TGTGCCAGTACCTCGCATGGGGCAGGGGGCTACAATGAGCAGTTCTTC. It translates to CASTSHGAGGYNEQFF.

The CDR3 sequence is CASSVGPGAQYEQYF. The CDR3 coding sequence is TGTGCCAGCAGCGTAGGTCCGGGAGCCCAATACGAGCAGTACTTC. The chain has TRBV9 and TRBJ2-7, with TRBD2 as a possible D gene (6 bases). CDR1 is SGDLS, CDR2 YYNGEE, per germline. CDR3 length: 15 residues. Trimming stripped 0 bases from V and 4 bases from J, with 14 bases between.

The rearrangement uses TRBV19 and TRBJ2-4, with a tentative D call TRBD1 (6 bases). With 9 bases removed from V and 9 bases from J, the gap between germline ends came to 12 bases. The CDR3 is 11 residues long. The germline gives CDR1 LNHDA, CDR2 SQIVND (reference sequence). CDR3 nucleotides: TGTGCCAGCTCAGGGGCCGGCATTCAGTACTTC. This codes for CASSGAGIQYF.

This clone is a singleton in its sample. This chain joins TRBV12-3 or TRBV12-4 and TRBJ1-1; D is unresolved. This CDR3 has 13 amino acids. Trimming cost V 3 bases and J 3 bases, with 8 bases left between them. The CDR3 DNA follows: TGTGCCAGCAGTTTTTCGGGGTACACTGAAGCTTTCTTT. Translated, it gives CASSFSGYTEAFF.

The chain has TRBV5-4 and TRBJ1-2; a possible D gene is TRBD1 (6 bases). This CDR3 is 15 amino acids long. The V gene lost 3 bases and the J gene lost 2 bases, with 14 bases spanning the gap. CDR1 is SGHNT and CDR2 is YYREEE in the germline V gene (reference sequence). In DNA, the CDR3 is TGTGCCAGCAGCTCCTACACCGGGACAAACTATGGCTACACCTTC. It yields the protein CASSSYTGTNYGYTF.

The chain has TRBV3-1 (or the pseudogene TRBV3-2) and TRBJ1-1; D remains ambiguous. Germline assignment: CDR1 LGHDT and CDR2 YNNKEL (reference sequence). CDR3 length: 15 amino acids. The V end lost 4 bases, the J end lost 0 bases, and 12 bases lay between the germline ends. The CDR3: CASSPSRRVNTEAFF. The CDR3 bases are TGTGCCAGCAGCCCCAGCAGGCGGGTGAACACTGAAGCTTTCTTT.

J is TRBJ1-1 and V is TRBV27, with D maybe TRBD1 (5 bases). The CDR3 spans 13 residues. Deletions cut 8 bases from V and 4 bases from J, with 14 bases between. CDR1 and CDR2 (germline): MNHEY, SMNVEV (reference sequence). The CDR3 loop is CASLRQGSTEAFF. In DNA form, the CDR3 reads TGTGCCAGCCTCCGCCAGGGAAGCACTGAAGCTTTCTTT.

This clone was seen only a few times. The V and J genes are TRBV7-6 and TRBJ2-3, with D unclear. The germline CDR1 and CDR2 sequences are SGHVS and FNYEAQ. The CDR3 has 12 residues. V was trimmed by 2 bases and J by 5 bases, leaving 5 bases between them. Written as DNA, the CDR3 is TGTGCCAGCAGCTTAAACGGAGATACGCAGTATTTT. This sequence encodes CASSLNGDTQYF. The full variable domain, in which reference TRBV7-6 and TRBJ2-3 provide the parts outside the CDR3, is GAGVSQSPRYKVTKRGQDVALRCDPISGHVSLYWYRQALGQGPEFLTYFNYEAQQDKSGLPNDRFSAERPEGSISTLTIQRTEQRDSAMYRCASSLNGDTQYFGPGTRLTVL.

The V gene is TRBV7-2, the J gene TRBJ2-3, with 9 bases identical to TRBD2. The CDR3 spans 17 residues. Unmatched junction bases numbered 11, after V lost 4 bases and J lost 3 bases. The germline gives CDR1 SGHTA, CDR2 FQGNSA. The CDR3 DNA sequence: TGTGCCAGCAGCTCCCCCTTGGCGGGAGGGCGGACAGATACGCAGTATTTT. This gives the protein CASSSPLAGGRTDTQYF.

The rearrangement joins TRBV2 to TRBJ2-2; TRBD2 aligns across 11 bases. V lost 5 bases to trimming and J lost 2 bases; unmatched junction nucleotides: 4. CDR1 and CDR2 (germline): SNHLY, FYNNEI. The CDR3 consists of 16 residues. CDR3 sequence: CASSFSGRANTGELFF. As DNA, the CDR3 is TGTGCCAGCAGTTTTAGCGGGAGGGCAAACACCGGGGAGCTGTTTTTT.

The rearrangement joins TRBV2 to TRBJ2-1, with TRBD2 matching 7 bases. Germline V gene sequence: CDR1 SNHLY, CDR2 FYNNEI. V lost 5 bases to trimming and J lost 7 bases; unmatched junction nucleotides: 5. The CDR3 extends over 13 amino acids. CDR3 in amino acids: CASSLLALNEQFF. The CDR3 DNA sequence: TGTGCCAGCAGTCTACTAGCGTTGAATGAGCAGTTCTTC.

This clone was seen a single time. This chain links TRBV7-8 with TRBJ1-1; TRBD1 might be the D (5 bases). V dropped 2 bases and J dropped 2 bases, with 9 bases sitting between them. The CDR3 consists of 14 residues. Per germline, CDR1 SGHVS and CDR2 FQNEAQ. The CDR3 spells CASSLSDRNTEAFF. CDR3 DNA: TGTGCCAGCAGCTTATCTGACAGAAACACTGAAGCTTTCTTT.

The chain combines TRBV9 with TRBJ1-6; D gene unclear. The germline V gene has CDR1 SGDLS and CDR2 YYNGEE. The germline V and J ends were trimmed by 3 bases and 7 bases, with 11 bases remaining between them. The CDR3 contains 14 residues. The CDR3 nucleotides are TGTGCCAGCAGCGGGGCACAAGGAAATTCACCCCTCCACTTT. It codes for CASSGAQGNSPLHF.

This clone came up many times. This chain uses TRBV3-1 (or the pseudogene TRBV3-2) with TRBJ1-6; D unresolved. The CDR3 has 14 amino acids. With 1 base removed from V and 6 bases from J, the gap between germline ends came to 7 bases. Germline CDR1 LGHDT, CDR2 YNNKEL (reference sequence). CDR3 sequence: CASSQAGANSPLHF. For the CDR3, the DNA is TGTGCCAGCAGCCAAGCGGGAGCTAATTCACCCCTCCACTTT.

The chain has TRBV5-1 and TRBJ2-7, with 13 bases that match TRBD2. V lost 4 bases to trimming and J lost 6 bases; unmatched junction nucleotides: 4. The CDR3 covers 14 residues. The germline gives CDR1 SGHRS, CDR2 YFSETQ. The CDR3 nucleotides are TGCGCCAGCAGCCCGGGACTAGCGGGACGCGAGCAGTACTTC. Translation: CASSPGLAGREQYF. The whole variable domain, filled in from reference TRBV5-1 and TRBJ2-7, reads KAGVTQTPRYLIKTRGQQVTLSCSPISGHRSVSWYQQTPGQGLQFLFEYFSETQRNKGNFPGRFSGRQFSNSRSEMNVSTLELGDSALYLCASSPGLAGREQYFGPGTRLTVT.